This entry features one TCR beta chain sequence. What it binds is unknown. MiXCR, applied by TCRdb to the 5' RACE reads, yields one record per CDR3 protein. The sample consists of approximately 260,000 distinct CDR3 sequences, 16% of them appearing once. V trimming: 6 bases; J trimming: 6 bases; junction bases outside the gene matches: 3. Germline V gives CDR1 WSHSY, CDR2 SAAADI. CDR3 size: 12 residues. This entry belongs to a study of T-cell memory formation after mild COVID-19. Overall study results and limits: Contracting CD4+ clones lay largely in CM and EM, with CD8+ ones residing in EMRA. Clonal second-wave expansions that peaked on day 37 had unconfirmed SARS-CoV-2 specificity.

The sequence was obtained from a man aged 18 to 29 who had mild COVID-19 (a few samples of this study predate the infection). Cell type and time point are not known. Specimen: PBMCs or a T cell subset sorted from them (not recorded which). V and J are TRBV10-2 and TRBJ2-7; 9 nucleotides line up with TRBD1. CDR3 sequence: CASRRTGAEQYF. The CDR3 nucleotides read TGCGCCAGCAGAAGGACAGGGGCCGAGCAGTACTTC.